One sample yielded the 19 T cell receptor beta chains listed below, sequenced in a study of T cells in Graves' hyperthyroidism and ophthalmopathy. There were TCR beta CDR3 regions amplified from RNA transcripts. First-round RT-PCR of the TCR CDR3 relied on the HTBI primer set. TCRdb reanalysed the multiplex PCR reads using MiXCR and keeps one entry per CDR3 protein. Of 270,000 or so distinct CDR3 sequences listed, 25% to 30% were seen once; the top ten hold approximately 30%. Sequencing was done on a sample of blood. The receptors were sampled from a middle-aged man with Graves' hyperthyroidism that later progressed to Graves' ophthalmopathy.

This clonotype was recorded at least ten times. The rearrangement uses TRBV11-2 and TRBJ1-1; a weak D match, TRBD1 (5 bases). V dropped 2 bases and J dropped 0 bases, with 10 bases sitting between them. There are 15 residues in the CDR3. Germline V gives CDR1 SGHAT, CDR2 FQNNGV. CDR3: CASSLFKGMNTEAFF. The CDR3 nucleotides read TGTGCCAGCAGCTTATTTAAGGGGATGAACACTGAAGCTTTCTTT.

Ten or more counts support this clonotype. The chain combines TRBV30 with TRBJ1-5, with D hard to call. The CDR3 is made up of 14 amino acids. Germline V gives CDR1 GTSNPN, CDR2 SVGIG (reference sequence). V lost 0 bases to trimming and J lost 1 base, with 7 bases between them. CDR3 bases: TGTGCCTGGAGTGTACGCTGGAGCAATCAGCCCCAGCATTTT. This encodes CAWSVRWSNQPQHF. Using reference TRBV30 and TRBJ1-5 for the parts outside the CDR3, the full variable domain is SQTIHQWPATLVQPVGSPLSLECTVEGTSNPNLYWYRQAAGRGLQLLFYSVGIGQISSEVPQNLSASRPQDRQFILSSKKLLLSDSGFYLCAWSVRWSNQPQHFGDGTRLSIL.

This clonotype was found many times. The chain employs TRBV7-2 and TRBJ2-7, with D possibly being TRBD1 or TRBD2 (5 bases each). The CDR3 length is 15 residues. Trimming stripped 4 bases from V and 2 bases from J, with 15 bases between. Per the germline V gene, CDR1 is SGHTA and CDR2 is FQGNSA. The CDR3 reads CASSWDRMQTYEQYF. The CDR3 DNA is TGTGCCAGCAGCTGGGACCGAATGCAAACCTACGAGCAGTACTTC.

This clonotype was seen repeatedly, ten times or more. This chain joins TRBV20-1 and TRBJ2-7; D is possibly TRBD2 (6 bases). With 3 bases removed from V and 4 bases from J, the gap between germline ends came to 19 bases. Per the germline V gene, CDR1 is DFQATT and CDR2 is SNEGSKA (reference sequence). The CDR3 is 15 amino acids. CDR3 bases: TGCAGTGCTAGTCTTTCGGGAGTCAGAGGTTACGAGCAGTACTTC. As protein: CSASLSGVRGYEQYF.

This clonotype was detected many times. The CDR3 region is CSARASGDRSDEQYF. The CDR3 bases are TGCAGTGCTAGAGCTAGTGGGGACAGATCGGACGAGCAGTACTTC. The rearrangement uses TRBV20-1 and TRBJ2-7; 7 bases are a match to TRBD1. The germline CDR1 and CDR2 sequences are DFQATT and SNEGSKA (reference sequence). The ends lost 1 base at V and 5 bases at J; junction bases unmatched: 11. This CDR3 contains 15 residues.

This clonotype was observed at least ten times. The chain's CDR3 is CASSLTAGGDTEAFF. Here the CDR3 DNA reads TGTGCCAGCAGCTTAACGGCAGGGGGTGACACTGAAGCTTTCTTT. The chain recombines TRBV7-3 with TRBJ1-1, with 7 positions matching TRBD1. The CDR3 has 15 amino acids. V was clipped by 0 bases and J by 3 bases; unmatched bases: 4. The germline V gene has CDR1 SGHTA and CDR2 FQGTGA.

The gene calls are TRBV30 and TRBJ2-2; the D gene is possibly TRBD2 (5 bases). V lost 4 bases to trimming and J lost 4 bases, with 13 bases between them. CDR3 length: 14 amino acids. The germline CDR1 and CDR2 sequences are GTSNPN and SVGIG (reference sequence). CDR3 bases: TGTGCCTGGACTAGACGGGGAATCACCGGGGAGCTGTTTTTT. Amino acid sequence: CAWTRRGITGELFF.

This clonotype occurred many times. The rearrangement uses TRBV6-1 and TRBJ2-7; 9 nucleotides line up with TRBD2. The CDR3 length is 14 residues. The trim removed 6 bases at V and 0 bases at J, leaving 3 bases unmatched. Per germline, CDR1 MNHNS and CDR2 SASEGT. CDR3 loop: CASRPSGNSYEQYF. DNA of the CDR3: TGTGCCAGCAGGCCTAGCGGGAACTCCTACGAGCAGTACTTC.

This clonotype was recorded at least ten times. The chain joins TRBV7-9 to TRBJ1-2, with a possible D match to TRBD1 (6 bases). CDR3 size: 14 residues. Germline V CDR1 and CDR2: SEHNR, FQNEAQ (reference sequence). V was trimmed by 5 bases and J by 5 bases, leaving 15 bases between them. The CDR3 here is CASSPTPTGYGYTF. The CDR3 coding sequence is TGTGCCAGCAGCCCCACCCCGACAGGATATGGCTACACCTTC. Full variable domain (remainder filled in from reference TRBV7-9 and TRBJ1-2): DTGVSQNPRHKITKRGQNVTFRCDPISEHNRLYWYRQTLGQGPEFLTYFQNEAQLEKSRLLSDRFSAERPKGSFSTLEIQRTEQGDSAMYLCASSPTPTGYGYTFGSGTRLTVV.

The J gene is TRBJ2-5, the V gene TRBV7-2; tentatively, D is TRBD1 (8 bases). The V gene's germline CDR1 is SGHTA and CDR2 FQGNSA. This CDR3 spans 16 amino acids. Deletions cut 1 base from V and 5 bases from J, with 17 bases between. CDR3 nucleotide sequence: TGTGCCAGCAGCTTAGGGGGGGGACAGGTTAGGGAGACCCAGTACTTC. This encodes CASSLGGGQVRETQYF. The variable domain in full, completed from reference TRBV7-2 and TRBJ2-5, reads GAGVSQSPSNKVTEKGKDVELRCDPISGHTALYWYRQSLGQGLEFLIYFQGNSAPDKSGLPSDRFSAERTGGSVSTLTIQRTQQEDSAVYLCASSLGGGQVRETQYFGPGTRLLVL.

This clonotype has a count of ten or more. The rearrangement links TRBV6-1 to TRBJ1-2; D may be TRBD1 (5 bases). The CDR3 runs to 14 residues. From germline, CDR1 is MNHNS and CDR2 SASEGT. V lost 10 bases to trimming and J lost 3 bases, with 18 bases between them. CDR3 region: CATSDSEGYYGYTF. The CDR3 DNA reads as TGTGCCACCTCTGACAGTGAGGGGTACTATGGCTACACCTTC.

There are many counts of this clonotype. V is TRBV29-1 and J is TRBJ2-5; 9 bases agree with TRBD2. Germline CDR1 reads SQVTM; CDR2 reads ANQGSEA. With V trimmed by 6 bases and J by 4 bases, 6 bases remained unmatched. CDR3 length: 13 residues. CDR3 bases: TGCAGCGTCGTGACTAGCGGAACAGAGACCCAGTACTTC. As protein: CSVVTSGTETQYF.

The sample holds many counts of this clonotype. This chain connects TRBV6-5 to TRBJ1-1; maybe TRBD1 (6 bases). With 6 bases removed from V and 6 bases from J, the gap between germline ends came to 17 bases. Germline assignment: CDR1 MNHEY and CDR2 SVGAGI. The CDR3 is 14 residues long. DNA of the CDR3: TGTGCCAGCAGGTCAACAGGGACGGGTGCTGAAGCTTTCTTT. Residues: CASRSTGTGAEAFF.

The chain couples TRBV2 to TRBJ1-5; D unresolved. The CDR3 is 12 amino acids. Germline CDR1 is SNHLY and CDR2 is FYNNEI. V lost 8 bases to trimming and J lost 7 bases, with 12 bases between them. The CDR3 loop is CASSLSPQPQHF. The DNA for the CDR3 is TGTGCCAGCTCTCTATCCCCACAGCCCCAGCATTTT.

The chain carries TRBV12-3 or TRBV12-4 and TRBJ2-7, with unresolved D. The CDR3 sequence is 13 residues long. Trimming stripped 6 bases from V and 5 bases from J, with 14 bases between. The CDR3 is CASSRQQRDEQYF. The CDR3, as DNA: TGTGCCAGCAGCCGTCAACAACGGGACGAGCAGTACTTC.

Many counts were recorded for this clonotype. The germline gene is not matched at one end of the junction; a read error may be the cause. In DNA form, the CDR3 reads TGTGCCAGCAGTTTAAGAGGGGGGTACGAGCAGTACTTC. Translation: CASSLRGGYEQYF. The chain recombines TRBV5-1 with TRBJ2-7, with D perhaps given as TRBD1 or TRBD2 (6 bases each). The CDR3 has 13 residues. The germline gives CDR1 SGHRS, CDR2 YFSETQ.

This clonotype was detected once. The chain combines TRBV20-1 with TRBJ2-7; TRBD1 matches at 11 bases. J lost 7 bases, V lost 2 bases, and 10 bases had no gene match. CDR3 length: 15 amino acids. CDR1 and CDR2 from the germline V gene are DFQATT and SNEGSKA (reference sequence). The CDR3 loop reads CSARWGQGVHREQYF. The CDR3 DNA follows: TGCAGTGCTAGATGGGGACAGGGGGTCCATCGGGAGCAGTACTTC.

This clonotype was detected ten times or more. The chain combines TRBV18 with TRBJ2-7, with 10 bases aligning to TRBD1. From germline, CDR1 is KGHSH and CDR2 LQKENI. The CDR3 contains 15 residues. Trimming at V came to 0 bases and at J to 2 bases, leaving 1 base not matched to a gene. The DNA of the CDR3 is TGTGCCAGCTCACCACCGGGGACAGGGGCCTACGAGCAGTACTTC. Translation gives CASSPPGTGAYEQYF.

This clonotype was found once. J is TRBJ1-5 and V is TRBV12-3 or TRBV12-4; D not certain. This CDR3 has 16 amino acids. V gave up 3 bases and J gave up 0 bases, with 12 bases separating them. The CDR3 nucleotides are TGTGCCAGCAGTTTGGAGGTACTCTATAGCAATCAGCCCCAGCATTTT. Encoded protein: CASSLEVLYSNQPQHF.